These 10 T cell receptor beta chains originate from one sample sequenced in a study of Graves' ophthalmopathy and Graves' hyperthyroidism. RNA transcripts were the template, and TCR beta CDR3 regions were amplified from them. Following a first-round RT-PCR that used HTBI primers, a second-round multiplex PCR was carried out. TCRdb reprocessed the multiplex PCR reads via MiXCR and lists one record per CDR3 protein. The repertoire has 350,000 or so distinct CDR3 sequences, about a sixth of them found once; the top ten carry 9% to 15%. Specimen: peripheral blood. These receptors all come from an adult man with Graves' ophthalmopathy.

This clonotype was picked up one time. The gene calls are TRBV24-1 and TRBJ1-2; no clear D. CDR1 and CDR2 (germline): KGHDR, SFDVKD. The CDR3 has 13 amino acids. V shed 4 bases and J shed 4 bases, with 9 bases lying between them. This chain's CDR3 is CATSERFGYGYTF. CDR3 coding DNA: TGTGCCACCAGTGAAAGGTTCGGCTATGGCTACACCTTC.

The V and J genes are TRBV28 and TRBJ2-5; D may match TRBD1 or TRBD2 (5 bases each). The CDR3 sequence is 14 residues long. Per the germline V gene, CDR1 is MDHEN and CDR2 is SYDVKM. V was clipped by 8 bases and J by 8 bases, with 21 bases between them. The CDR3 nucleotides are TGTGCCAGCTCCCCGGGACCCAAGTTCGCTACCCAGTACTTC. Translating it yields CASSPGPKFATQYF.

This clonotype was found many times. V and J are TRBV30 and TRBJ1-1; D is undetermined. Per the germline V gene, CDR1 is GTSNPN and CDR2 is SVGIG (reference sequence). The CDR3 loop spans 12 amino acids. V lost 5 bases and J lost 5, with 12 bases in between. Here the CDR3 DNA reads TGTGCCTGGCGGCCCACAATGACTGAAGCTTTCTTT. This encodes CAWRPTMTEAFF.

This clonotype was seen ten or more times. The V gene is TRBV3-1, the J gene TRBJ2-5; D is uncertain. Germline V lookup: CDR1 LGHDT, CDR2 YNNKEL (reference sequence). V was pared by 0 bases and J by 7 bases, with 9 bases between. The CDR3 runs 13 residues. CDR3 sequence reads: CASSQDFLRTQYF. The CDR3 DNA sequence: TGTGCCAGCAGCCAAGACTTCTTACGGACCCAGTACTTC.

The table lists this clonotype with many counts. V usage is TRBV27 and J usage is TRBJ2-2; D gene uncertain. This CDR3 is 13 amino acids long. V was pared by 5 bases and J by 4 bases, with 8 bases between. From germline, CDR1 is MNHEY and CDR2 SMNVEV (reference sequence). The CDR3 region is CASSRYPTGELFF. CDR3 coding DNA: TGTGCCAGCAGTCGCTATCCCACCGGGGAGCTGTTTTTT.

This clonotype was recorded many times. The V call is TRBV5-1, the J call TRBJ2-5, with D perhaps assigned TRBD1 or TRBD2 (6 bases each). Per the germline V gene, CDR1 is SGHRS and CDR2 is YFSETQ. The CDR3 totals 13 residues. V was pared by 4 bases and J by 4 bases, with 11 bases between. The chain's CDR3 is CASSRRGGETQYF. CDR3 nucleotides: TGCGCCAGCAGCCGCAGGGGAGGAGAGACCCAGTACTTC.

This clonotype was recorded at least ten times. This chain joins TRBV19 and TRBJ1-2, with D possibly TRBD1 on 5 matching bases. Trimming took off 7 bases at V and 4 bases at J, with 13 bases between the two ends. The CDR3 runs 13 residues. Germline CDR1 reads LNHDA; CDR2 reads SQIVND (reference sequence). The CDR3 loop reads CASNARAVYGYTF. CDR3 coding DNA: TGTGCCAGTAATGCCAGGGCCGTCTATGGCTACACCTTC.

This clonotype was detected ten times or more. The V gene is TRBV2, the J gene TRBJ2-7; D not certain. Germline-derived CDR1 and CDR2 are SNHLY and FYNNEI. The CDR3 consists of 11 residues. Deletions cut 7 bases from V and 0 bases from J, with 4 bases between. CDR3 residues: CASTSSYEQYF. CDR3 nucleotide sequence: TGTGCCAGCACTAGCTCCTACGAGCAGTACTTC.

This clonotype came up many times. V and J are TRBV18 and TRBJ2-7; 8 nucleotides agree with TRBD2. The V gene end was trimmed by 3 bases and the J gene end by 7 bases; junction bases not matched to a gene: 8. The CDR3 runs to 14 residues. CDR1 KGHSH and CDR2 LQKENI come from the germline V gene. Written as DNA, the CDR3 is TGTGCCAGCTCACCTCTACGGACTAGCCGGGAGCAGTACTTC. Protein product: CASSPLRTSREQYF.

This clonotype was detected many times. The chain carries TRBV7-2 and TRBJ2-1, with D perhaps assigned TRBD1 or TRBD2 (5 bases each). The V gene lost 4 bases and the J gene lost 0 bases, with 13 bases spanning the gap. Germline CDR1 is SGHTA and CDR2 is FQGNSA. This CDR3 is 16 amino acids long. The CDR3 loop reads CASSWRNQGSYNEQFF. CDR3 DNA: TGTGCCAGCAGCTGGAGGAACCAGGGCTCCTACAATGAGCAGTTCTTC.